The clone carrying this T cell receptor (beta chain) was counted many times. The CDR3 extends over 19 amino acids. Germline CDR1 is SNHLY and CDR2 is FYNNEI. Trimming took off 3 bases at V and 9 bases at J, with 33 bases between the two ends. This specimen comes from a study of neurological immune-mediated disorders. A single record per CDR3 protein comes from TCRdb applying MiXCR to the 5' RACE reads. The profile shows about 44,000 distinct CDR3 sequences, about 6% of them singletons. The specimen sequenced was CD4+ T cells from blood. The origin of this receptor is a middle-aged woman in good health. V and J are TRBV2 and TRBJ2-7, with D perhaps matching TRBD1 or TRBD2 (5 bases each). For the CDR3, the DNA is TGTGCCAGCAGTGATTTTGGGATAAACCGGTCCGGGACCTTTAGTGGGCAGTACTTC. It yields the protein CASSDFGINRSGTFSGQYF.